In this sample, the clone carrying this TCR beta chain turned up many times. Antigen specificity is unknown. These data originate in a study of T cells in Graves' hyperthyroidism and ophthalmopathy. Study-level findings and limits: Ophthalmopathy stood apart from stable hyperthyroidism in a 13 V-J model.

Fresh peripheral blood, more than 8 ml of it, supplied the PBMCs. This CDR3 has 14 amino acids. The V gene's germline CDR1 is DFQATT and CDR2 SNEGSKA (reference sequence). The V and J ends lost 4 bases and 0 bases respectively, with 10 bases between them. The TCR beta CDR3 regions underwent amplification using RNA transcripts as the source. The HTBI primer set drove a first-round RT-PCR of the TCR CDR3. Each CDR3 protein gets one entry after TCRdb re-called the multiplex PCR reads with MiXCR. The sample has roughly 630,000 distinct CDR3 sequences, roughly 14% seen once. The clonotype comes from a woman aged 25 to 39 with Graves' hyperthyroidism. Material: blood. The chain combines TRBV20-1 with TRBJ2-1; D may be TRBD2 (6 bases). The CDR3 region is CSATGTPSYNEQFF. The CDR3 DNA follows: TGCAGTGCTACCGGGACTCCCTCCTACAATGAGCAGTTCTTC.